These 3 T cell receptor beta chains were all obtained from the same sample, sequenced in a study of T cell responses to AZD1222 COVID-19 vaccine. Measured with immunoSEQ multiplex PCR; TCRdb has only the in-frame clones, and not every one. The repertoire has some 60,000 clones, about 80% of them found once; the top ten carry 3.5% to 4.5%. The sample in question was peripheral blood, obtained 28 days after the second AZD1222 dose. Receptors originate from an adult who received the AZD1222 COVID-19 vaccine.

The CDR3 coding sequence is TGTGCCAGCAGCCAAGATGGGCCCCGCGGTGAAAAACTGTTTTTT. This gives the protein CASSQDGPRGEKLFF. V is TRBV3-1 (or the pseudogene TRBV3-2) and J is TRBJ1-4; the D is unclear. V lost 0 bases, J lost 7 bases, and 12 bases lay in between. The V gene's germline CDR1 is LGHDT and CDR2 YNNKEL (reference sequence). The CDR3 contains 15 residues.

The chain joins TRBV2 to TRBJ1-6; possible D gene TRBD1, 6 bases. From germline, CDR1 is SNHLY and CDR2 FYNNEI. This CDR3 has 13 amino acids. V dropped 9 bases and J dropped 12 bases, with 18 bases sitting between them. The CDR3 spells CAREGVGRGPLHF. Here the CDR3 DNA reads TGTGCCAGAGAGGGAGTCGGCAGGGGACCCCTCCACTTT. Full variable domain (remainder filled in from reference TRBV2 and TRBJ1-6): EPEVTQTPSHQVTQMGQEVILRCVPISNHLYFYWYRQILGQKVEFLVSFYNNEISEKSEIFDDQFSVERPDGSNFTLKIRSTKLEDSAMYFCAREGVGRGPLHFGNGTRLTVT.

The rearrangement uses TRBV10-2 and TRBJ1-2; 8 bases fit TRBD1. Germline V gives CDR1 WSHSY, CDR2 SAAADI. The CDR3 loop spans 14 amino acids. Trimming at V came to 6 bases and at J to 3 bases, leaving 6 bases not matched to a gene. Written as DNA, the CDR3 is TGCGCCAGCAGGGACCAGGGGGCAGACTATGGCTACACCTTC. Translation: CASRDQGADYGYTF.